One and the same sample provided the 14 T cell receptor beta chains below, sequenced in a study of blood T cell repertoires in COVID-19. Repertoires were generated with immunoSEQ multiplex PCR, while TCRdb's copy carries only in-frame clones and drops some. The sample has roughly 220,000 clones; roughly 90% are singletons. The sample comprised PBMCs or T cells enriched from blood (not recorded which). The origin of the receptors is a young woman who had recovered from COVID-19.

The CDR3 is CASSMWLAKGEQFF. As DNA, the CDR3 is TGTGCCAGTAGTATGTGGCTAGCGAAAGGTGAGCAGTTCTTC. The chain combines TRBV19 with TRBJ2-1; maybe TRBD2 (6 bases). CDR3 length: 14 residues. The germline CDR1 and CDR2 sequences are LNHDA and SQIVND (reference sequence). V was shortened by 3 bases and J by 9 bases, with 15 bases between the two germline ends. The full variable domain, rest sourced from reference TRBV19 and TRBJ2-1, is DGGITQSPKYLFRKEGQNVTLSCEQNLNHDAMYWYRQDPGQGLRLIYYSQIVNDFQKGDIAEGYSVSREKKESFPLTVTSAQKNPTAFYLCASSMWLAKGEQFFGPGTRLTVL.

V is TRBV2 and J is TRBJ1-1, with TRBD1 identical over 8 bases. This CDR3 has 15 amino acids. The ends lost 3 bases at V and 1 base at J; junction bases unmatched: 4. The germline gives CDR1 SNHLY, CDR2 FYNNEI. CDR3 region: CASSDWDRPNTEAFF. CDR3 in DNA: TGTGCCAGCAGTGACTGGGACAGGCCGAACACTGAAGCTTTCTTT.

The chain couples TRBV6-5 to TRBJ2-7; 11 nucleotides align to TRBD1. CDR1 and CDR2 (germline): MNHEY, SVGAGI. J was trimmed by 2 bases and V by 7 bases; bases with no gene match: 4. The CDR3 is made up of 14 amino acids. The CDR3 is CASKDRGQTYEQYF. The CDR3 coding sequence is TGTGCCAGCAAGGACAGGGGGCAAACCTACGAGCAGTACTTC.

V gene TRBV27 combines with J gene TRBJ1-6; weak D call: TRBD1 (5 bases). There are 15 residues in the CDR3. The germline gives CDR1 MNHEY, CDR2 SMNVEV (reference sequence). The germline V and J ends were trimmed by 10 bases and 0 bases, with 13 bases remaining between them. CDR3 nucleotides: TGTGCCACCTTCGACAGAAGCTCCTATAATTCACCCCTCCACTTT. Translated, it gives CATFDRSSYNSPLHF.

CDR3 sequence reads: CASSIQGFVLTF. The CDR3 nucleotides read TGTGCCAGTAGTATACAGGGGTTCGTACTCACCTTC. This chain links TRBV19 with TRBJ1-2; possibly TRBD1 for D (6 bases). The ends were cut back, 2 bases at V and 13 bases at J, with 14 bases in the middle. CDR1 is LNHDA and CDR2 is SQIVND in the germline V gene (reference sequence). The CDR3 runs to 12 residues.

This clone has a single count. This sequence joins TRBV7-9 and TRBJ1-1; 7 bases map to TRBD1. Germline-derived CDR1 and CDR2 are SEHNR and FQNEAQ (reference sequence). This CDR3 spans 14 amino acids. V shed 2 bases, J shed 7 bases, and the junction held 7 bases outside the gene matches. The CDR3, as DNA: TGTGCCAGCAGCTTATGGGACAGCCCTTATGAAGCTTTCTTT. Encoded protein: CASSLWDSPYEAFF.

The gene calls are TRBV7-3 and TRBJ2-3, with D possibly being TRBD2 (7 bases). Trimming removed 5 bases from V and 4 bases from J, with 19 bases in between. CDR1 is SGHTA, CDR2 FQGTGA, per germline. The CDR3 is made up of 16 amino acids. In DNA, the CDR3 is TGTGCCAGCAGCCTCAAGGGGGGGGCTGGGTCAGATACGCAGTATTTT. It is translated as CASSLKGGAGSDTQYF.

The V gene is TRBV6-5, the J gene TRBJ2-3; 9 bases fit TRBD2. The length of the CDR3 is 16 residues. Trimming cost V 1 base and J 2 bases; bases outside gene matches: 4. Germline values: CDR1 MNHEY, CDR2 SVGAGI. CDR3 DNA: TGTGCCAGCAGTTACTTTAGCGGGGGCCCCACAGATACGCAGTATTTT. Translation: CASSYFSGGPTDTQYF.

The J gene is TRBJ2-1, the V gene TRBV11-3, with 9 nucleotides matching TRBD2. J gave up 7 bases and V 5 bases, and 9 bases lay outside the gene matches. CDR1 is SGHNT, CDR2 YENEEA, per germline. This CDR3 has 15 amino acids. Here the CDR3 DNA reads TGTGCCAGCAGCCGCGGGGGGGTTGTGTATAATGAGCAGTTCTTC. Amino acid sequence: CASSRGGVVYNEQFF.

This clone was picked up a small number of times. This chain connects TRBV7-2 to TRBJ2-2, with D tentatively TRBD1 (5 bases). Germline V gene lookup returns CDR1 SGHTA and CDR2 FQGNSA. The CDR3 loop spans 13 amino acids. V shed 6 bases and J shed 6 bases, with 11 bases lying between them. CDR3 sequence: CASRETGPGELFF. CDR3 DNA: TGTGCCAGCAGGGAAACAGGACCCGGGGAGCTGTTTTTT.

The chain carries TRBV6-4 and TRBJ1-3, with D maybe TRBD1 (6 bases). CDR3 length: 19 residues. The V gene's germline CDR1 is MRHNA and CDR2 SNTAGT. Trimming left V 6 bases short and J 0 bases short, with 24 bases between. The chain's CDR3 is CASRLRWDNLYYSGNTIYF. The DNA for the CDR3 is TGTGCCAGCAGACTCCGGTGGGACAACCTTTACTACTCTGGAAACACCATATATTTT.

The CDR3: CASSPRSGGTGPGNTIYF. CDR3 in DNA: TGTGCCAGTAGTCCCCGGTCTGGTGGGACAGGGCCTGGAAACACCATATATTTT. J is TRBJ1-3 and V is TRBV19, with 9 bases aligning to TRBD1. V lost 5 bases, J lost 2 bases, and 13 bases stayed unmatched. Germline CDR1 is LNHDA and CDR2 is SQIVND (reference sequence). CDR3 size: 18 residues.

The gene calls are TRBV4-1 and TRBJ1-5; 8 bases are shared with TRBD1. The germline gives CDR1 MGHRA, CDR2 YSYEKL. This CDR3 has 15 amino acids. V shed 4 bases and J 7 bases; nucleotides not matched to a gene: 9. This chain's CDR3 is CASSPDRASRQPQHF. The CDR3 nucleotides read TGCGCCAGCAGCCCGGACAGGGCGAGTAGGCAGCCCCAGCATTTT.

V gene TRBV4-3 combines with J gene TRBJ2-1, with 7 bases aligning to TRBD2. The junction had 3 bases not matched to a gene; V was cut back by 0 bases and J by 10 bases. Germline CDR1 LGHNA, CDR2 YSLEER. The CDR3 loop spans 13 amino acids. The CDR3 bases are TGCGCCAGCAGCCAAGAGGGGGGGAGGGAGCAGTTCTTC. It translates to CASSQEGGREQFF.